This TCR beta chain is from a study of blood T cell repertoires in COVID-19. Authors' processing steps: Reference gene primers were amplified, and this amplification served to estimate nucleated cell counts. Sequencing used immunoSEQ multiplex PCR; TCRdb keeps in-frame clones, though not all of them. V, J and clone size are taken as reported in that table, and D and trimming were inferred from the DNA itself. The table has fewer than 200,000 clones, 65% to 85% seen once. The V and J ends lost 6 bases and 2 bases respectively, with 13 bases between them. This CDR3 region has 14 residues. Germline V gene sequence: CDR1 WNHNN, CDR2 SYGVQD (reference sequence).

The receptor's source is a woman between 50 and 59 years old in a cohort exposed to, infected with or recovered from COVID-19 (not recorded which). The sequenced material came from PBMCs or T cells enriched from blood (not recorded which). The chain is built from TRBV10-1 and TRBJ2-5; tentative D call: TRBD1 (6 bases). CDR3 DNA sequence: TGCGCCAGCAGCCACGGGACAAAACAAGAGACCCAGTACTTC. This translates into CASSHGTKQETQYF.